This T cell receptor (beta chain) was captured by sequencing in a study of blood T cells in healthy people across ages. Regarding the study as a whole: Those diversity estimates obtained from one million T cells were thought to be underestimates.

It was with a sample-barcoded 5' primer and a J-beta primer mix that a second PCR of about 7 to 12 cycles was run. MiXCR, run by TCRdb on the 5' RACE reads, gives a single entry per CDR3 protein. The data show 1.5 million to 2 million distinct CDR3 sequences, with 30% to 40% seen just once and around 11% held by the top ten. V was trimmed by 0 bases and J by 7 bases, leaving 12 bases between them. The germline V gene has CDR1 MNHNY and CDR2 SVGAGI (reference sequence). The CDR3 is 14 residues long. This clonotype was observed a few times. What it recognizes is unknown. The people who gave samples were healthy Caucasians from Russia, aged roughly 6 to 100. Each sample used at least 6 million PBMCs.

The sequenced sample consisted of blood. The chain couples TRBV6-6 to TRBJ1-2; D is unclear. The source of this sequence is a woman in her twenties or thirties in good health. In nucleotides, the CDR3 is TGTGCCAGCAGTTACTCTGCGGGGAAGGGTGGCTACACCTTC. Its protein is CASSYSAGKGGYTF.